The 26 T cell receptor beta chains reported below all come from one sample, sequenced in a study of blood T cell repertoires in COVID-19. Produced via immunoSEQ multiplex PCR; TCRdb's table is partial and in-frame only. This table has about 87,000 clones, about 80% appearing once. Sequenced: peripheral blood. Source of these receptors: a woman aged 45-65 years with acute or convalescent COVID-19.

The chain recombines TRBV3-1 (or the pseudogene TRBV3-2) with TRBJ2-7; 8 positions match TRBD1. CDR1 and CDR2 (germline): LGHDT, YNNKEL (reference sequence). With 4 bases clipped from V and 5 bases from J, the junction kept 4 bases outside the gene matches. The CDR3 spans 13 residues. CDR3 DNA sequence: TGTGCCAGCAGCCCCCGGACAGGGAACGAGCAGTACTTC. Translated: CASSPRTGNEQYF.

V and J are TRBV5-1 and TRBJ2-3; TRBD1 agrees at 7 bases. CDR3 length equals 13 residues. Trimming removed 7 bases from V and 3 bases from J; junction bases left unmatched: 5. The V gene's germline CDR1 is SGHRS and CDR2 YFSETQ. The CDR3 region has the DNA TGCGCCAGCCACCAGGGACAGACAGATACGCAGTATTTT. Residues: CASHQGQTDTQYF.

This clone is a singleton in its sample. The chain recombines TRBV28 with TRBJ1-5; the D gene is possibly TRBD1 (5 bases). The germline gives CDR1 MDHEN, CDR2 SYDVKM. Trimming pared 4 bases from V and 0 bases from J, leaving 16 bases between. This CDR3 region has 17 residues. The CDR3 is CASSSLDSPFSNQPQHF. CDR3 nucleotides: TGTGCCAGCAGTTCCCTTGACAGCCCTTTTAGCAATCAGCCCCAGCATTTT.

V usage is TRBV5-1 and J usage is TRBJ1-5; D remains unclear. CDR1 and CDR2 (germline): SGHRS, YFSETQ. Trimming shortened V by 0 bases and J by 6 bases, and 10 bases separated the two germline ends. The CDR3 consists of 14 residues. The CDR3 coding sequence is TGCGCCAGCAGCTTGGGAGGGTCTGGTCAGCCCCAGCATTTT. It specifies CASSLGGSGQPQHF.

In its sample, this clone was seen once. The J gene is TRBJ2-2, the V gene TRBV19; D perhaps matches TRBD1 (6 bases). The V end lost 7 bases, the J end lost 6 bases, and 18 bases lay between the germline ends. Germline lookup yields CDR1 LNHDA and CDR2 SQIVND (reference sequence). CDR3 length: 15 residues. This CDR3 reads CASTPGAGVAGELFF. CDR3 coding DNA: TGTGCCAGTACCCCAGGGGCTGGAGTGGCCGGGGAGCTGTTTTTT.

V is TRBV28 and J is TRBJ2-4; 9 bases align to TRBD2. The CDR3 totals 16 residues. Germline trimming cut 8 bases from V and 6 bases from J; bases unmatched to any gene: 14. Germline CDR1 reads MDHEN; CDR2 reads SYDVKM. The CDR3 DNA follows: TGTGCCAGCGGGCCCCTAAGAGCGGGGGGATTAAACATTCAGTACTTC. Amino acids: CASGPLRAGGLNIQYF.

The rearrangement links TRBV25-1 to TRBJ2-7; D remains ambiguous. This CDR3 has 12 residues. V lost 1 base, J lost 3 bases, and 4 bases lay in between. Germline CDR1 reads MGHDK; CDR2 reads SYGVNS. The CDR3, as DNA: TGTGCCAGCAGTGAATTCGGCTACGAGCAGTACTTC. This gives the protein CASSEFGYEQYF.

The chain's CDR3 is CASSPLRGGRGGELFF. CDR3 nucleotides: TGTGCCAGCAGTCCCCTCCGCGGGGGGCGTGGCGGGGAGCTGTTTTTT. The chain uses TRBV27 and TRBJ2-2, with 8 positions matching TRBD2. CDR3 length: 16 residues. Germline assignment: CDR1 MNHEY and CDR2 SMNVEV (reference sequence). Germline trimming cut 5 bases from V and 7 bases from J; bases unmatched to any gene: 12.

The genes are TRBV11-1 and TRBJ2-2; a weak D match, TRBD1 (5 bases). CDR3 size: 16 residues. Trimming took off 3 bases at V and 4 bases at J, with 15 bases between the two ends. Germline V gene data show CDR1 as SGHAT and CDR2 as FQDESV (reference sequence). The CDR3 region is CASSFPQGPGTGELFF. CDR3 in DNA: TGTGCCAGCAGCTTTCCCCAGGGTCCAGGCACCGGGGAGCTGTTTTTT. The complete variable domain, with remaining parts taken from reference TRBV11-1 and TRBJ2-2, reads EAEVAQSPRYKITEKSQAVAFWCDPISGHATLYWYRQILGQGPELLVQFQDESVVDDSQLPKDRFSAERLKGVDSTLKIQPAELGDSAMYLCASSFPQGPGTGELFFGEGSRLTVL.

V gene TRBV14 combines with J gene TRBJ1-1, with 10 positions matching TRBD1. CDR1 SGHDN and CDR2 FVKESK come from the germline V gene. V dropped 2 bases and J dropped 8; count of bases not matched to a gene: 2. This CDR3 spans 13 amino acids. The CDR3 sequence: CASSQWGQGEAFF. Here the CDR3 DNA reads TGTGCCAGCAGCCAATGGGGACAGGGGGAAGCTTTCTTT.

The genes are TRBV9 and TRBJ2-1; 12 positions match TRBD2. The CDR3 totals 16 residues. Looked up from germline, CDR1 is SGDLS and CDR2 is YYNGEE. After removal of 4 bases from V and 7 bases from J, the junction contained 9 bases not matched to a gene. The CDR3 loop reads CASSSRLAGVMNEQFF. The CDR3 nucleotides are TGTGCCAGCAGCTCTCGACTAGCGGGGGTGATGAATGAGCAGTTCTTC.

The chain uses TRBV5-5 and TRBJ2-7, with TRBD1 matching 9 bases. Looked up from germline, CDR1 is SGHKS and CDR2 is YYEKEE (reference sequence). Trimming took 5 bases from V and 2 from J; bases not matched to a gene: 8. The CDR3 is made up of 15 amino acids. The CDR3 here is CASRTGTGFTYEQYF. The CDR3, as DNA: TGTGCCAGCAGGACCGGGACAGGGTTTACCTACGAGCAGTACTTC.

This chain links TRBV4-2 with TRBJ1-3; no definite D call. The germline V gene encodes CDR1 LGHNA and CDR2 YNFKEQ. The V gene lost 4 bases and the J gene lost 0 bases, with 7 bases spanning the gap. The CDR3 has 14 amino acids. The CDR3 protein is CASSPGSSGNTIYF. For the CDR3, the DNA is TGTGCCAGCAGCCCCGGGAGCTCTGGAAACACCATATATTTT.

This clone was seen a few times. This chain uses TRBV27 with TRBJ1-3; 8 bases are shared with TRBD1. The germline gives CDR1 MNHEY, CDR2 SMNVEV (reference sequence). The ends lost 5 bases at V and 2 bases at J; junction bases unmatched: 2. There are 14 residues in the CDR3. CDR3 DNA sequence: TGTGCCAGCAGTAACAGGGGGGCTGGAAACACCATATATTTT. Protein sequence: CASSNRGAGNTIYF.

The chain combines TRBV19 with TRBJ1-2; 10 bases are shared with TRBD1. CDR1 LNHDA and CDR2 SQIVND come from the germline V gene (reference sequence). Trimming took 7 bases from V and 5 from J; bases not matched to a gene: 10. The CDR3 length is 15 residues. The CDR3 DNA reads TGTGCCAGTAACCCATCCGGGACAGGGGTTTATGGCTACACCTTC. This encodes CASNPSGTGVYGYTF.

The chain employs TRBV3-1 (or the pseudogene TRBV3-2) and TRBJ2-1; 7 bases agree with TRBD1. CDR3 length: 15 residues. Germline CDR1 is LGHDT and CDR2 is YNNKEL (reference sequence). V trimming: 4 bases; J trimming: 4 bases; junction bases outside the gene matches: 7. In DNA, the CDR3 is TGTGCCAGCAGCCGGGCGAACAGGGGTTACAATGAGCAGTTCTTC. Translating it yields CASSRANRGYNEQFF.

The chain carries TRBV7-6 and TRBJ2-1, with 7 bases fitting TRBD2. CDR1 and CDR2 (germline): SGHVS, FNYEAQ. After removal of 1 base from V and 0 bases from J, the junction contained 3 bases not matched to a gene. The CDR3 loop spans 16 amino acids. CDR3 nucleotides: TGTGCCAGCAGCTTAGTCGCTAGCGGCTCCTACAATGAGCAGTTCTTC. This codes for CASSLVASGSYNEQFF.

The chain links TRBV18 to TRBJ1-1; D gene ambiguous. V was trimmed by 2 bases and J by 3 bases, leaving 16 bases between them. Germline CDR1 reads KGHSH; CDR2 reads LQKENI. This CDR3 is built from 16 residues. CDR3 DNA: TGTGCCAGCTCACCAGAGATACCGAACGAGTACACTGAAGCTTTCTTT. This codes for CASSPEIPNEYTEAFF.

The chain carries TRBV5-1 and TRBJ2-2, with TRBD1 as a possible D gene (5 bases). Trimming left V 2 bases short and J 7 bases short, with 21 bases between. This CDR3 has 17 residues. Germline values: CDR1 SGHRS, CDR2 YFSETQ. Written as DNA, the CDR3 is TGCGCCAGCAGCTTTACAATCCGACAGTCTTGGAGCGGGGAGCTGTTTTTT. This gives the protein CASSFTIRQSWSGELFF.

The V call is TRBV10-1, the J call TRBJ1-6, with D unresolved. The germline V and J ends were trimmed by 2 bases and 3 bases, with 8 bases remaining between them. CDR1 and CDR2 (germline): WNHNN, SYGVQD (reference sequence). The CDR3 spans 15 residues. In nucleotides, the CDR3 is TGCGCCAGCAGTGAGAGGCGGTACTATAATTCACCCCTCCACTTT. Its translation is CASSERRYYNSPLHF.

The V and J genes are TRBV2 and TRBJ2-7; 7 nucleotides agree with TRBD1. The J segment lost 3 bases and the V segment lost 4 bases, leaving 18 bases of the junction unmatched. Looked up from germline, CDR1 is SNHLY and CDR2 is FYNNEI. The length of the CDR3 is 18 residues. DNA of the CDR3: TGTGCCAGCAGTGGGAATCCTCAAGCGACAGGGTCGTTCTACGAGCAGTACTTC. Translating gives CASSGNPQATGSFYEQYF.

The CDR3 reads CASSYGDRGLDTEAFF. The CDR3 DNA reads TGTGCCAGCAGCTATGGGGACAGGGGGTTGGACACTGAAGCTTTCTTT. The chain links TRBV11-2 to TRBJ1-1, with 11 bases fitting TRBD1. Germline V gene sequence: CDR1 SGHAT, CDR2 FQNNGV. This CDR3 is 16 amino acids long. Germline trimming cut 4 bases from V and 3 bases from J; bases unmatched to any gene: 7. Using reference TRBV11-2 and TRBJ1-1 for the parts outside the CDR3, the full variable domain is EAGVAQSPRYKIIEKRQSVAFWCNPISGHATLYWYQQILGQGPKLLIQFQNNGVVDDSQLPKDRFSAERLKGVDSTLKIQPAKLEDSAVYLCASSYGDRGLDTEAFFGQGTRLTVV.

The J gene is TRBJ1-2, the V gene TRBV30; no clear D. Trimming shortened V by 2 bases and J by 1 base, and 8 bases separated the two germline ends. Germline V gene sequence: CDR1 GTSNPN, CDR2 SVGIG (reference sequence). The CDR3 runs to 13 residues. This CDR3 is CAWSSGYNYGYTF. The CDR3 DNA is TGTGCCTGGAGTAGCGGCTATAACTATGGCTACACCTTC.

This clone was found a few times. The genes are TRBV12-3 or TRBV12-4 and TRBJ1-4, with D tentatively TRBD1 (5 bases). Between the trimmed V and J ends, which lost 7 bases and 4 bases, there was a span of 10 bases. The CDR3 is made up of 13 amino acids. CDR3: CASTKGLNEKLFF. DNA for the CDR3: TGTGCCAGCACCAAGGGGCTTAATGAAAAACTGTTTTTT.

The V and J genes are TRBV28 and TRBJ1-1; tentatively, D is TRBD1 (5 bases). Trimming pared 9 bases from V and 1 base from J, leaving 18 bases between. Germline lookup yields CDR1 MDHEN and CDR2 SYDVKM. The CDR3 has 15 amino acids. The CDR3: CASPPAGQRNTEAFF. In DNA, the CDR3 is TGTGCCAGTCCGCCGGCGGGGCAGAGGAACACTGAAGCTTTCTTT.

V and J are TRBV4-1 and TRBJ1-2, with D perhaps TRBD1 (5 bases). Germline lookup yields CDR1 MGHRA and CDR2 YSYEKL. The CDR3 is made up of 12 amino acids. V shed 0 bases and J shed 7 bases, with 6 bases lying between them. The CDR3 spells CASSQDRVGYTF. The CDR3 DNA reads TGCGCCAGCAGCCAAGACAGGGTTGGCTACACCTTC.